These 23 T cell receptor beta chains were sequenced from one sample in a study of CD8 T cells in ankylosing spondylitis. TCRdb independently ran MiXCR on the 5' RACE reads; one entry per CDR3 protein. The sample contains hundreds of thousands of distinct CDR3 sequences, roughly 17% of which appear only once. Their antigens are not known. Broader study findings: A TCR beta motif of eight highly homologous variants appeared characteristic of ankylosing spondylitis blood.

Material: blood, either unsorted or a sorted T cell fraction (not recorded which). These TCRs come from a male donor with ankylosing spondylitis.

The CDR3 is CSASPSGVPFF. CDR3 bases: TGCAGTGCAAGCCCAAGCGGAGTACCGTTCTTC. This chain connects TRBV20-1 to TRBJ2-1, with D possibly being TRBD2 (5 bases). Germline V CDR1 and CDR2: DFQATT, SNEGSKA (reference sequence). The CDR3 has 11 amino acids. Trimming removed 6 bases from V and 15 bases from J, with 18 bases in between.

In its sample, this clonotype was seen a few times. The CDR3, as DNA: TGTGCCAGCAGTCCTTTTGTCTCAGATACGCAGTATTTT. It is translated as CASSPFVSDTQYF. The V call is TRBV12-3 or TRBV12-4, the J call TRBJ2-3; unclear D gene. CDR3 length equals 13 residues. Trimming cost V 5 bases and J 4 bases, with 10 bases left between them.

This chain links TRBV20-1 with TRBJ2-1; 10 bases line up with TRBD2. Per germline, CDR1 DFQATT and CDR2 SNEGSKA (reference sequence). With V trimmed by 5 bases and J by 7 bases, 5 bases remained unmatched. The CDR3 contains 13 residues. CDR3 nucleotide sequence: TGCAGTGCTGAGCGGGGGGGGCGGAATGAGCAGTTCTTC. Protein product: CSAERGGRNEQFF.

In its sample, this clonotype was seen a few times. CDR3 bases: TGTGCCAGCAGCTTAGCTGGTGCTAATCTCGCCGGATACGAGCAGTACTTC. Its protein is CASSLAGANLAGYEQYF. The rearrangement links TRBV7-8 to TRBJ2-7; D is unresolved. CDR3 length: 17 amino acids. The V and J ends lost 0 bases and 4 bases respectively, with 19 bases between them. Germline V gene sequence: CDR1 SGHVS, CDR2 FQNEAQ.

The rearrangement joins TRBV4-1 to TRBJ2-1; 8 bases are a match to TRBD2. Germline V gene sequence: CDR1 MGHRA, CDR2 YSYEKL. The CDR3 consists of 17 residues. V was pared by 4 bases and J by 4 bases, with 12 bases of the junction left unmatched. The CDR3 nucleotides are TGCGCCAGCAGCCCATCCCCGGCGGGGGGCCCTTACAATGAGCAGTTCTTC. It is translated as CASSPSPAGGPYNEQFF.

Many counts were recorded for this clonotype. V gene TRBV5-1 combines with J gene TRBJ1-2, with a tentative D call TRBD1 (6 bases). CDR3 length: 18 amino acids. V was cut by 0 bases and J by 2 bases, with 20 bases left in between. Looked up from germline, CDR1 is SGHRS and CDR2 is YFSETQ. DNA for the CDR3: TGCGCCAGCAGCTTGGCCCCGGAAAGGGGGGCCTTCAACTATGGCTACACCTTC. Amino acids: CASSLAPERGAFNYGYTF. The variable domain in full, with the rest retrieved from reference TRBV5-1 and TRBJ1-2, is KAGVTQTPRYLIKTRGQQVTLSCSPISGHRSVSWYQQTPGQGLQFLFEYFSETQRNKGNFPGRFSGRQFSNSRSEMNVSTLELGDSALYLCASSLAPERGAFNYGYTFGSGTRLTVV.

The chain couples TRBV7-2 to TRBJ2-1; D is ambiguous. CDR3 length: 13 residues. Trimming removed 5 bases from V and 8 bases from J, with 13 bases in between. The V gene's germline CDR1 is SGHTA and CDR2 FQGNSA. DNA of the CDR3: TGTGCCAGCAGCCCCCGGCCTCTGCATGAGCAGTTCTTC. Its translation is CASSPRPLHEQFF. Together with reference TRBV7-2 and TRBJ2-1, the CDR3 gives the full variable domain: GAGVSQSPSNKVTEKGKDVELRCDPISGHTALYWYRQSLGQGLEFLIYFQGNSAPDKSGLPSDRFSAERTGGSVSTLTIQRTQQEDSAVYLCASSPRPLHEQFFGPGTRLTVL.

This clonotype has ten or more counts. The V call is TRBV28, the J call TRBJ2-1, with D perhaps TRBD2 (5 bases). The V and J ends lost 6 bases and 10 bases respectively, with 13 bases between them. CDR1 is MDHEN, CDR2 SYDVKM, per germline. This CDR3 comprises 12 residues. DNA of the CDR3: TGTGCCAGCAGGTCGGGATTCGGAGAGCAGTTCTTC. It translates to CASRSGFGEQFF.

This clonotype was counted only a few times. The chain uses TRBV27 and TRBJ2-2; tentative D call: TRBD2 (6 bases). Germline CDR1 MNHEY, CDR2 SMNVEV (reference sequence). The ends were cut back, 1 base at V and 1 base at J, with 7 bases in the middle. The CDR3 is 15 residues long. The CDR3 coding sequence is TGTGCCAGCAGTTTATGGGGGGTGAACACCGGGGAGCTGTTTTTT. This sequence encodes CASSLWGVNTGELFF.

This clonotype appeared a few times. The chain links TRBV19 to TRBJ1-2, with a weak D call TRBD1 (6 bases). The CDR3 totals 17 residues. Trimming cost V 5 bases and J 2 bases, with 21 bases left between them. Germline lookup yields CDR1 LNHDA and CDR2 SQIVND (reference sequence). CDR3 bases: TGTGCCAGTAGTTCCAGCGGCCGGGGGCGGAAGAACTATGGCTACACCTTC. It encodes CASSSSGRGRKNYGYTF.

This rearrangement joins TRBV29-1 to TRBJ1-2; TRBD1 aligns across 9 bases. The CDR3 has 13 amino acids. V shed 4 bases and J 3 bases; nucleotides not matched to a gene: 3. Germline loops: CDR1 SQVTM, CDR2 ANQGSEA. As DNA, the CDR3 is TGCAGCGTTGCAACAGGGGGCCACTATGGCTACACCTTC. It is translated as CSVATGGHYGYTF.

This clonotype appeared once. V and J are TRBV7-6 and TRBJ2-5, with 9 positions matching TRBD2. The J segment lost 5 bases and the V segment lost 5 bases, leaving 9 bases of the junction unmatched. The length of the CDR3 is 15 residues. Germline V gives CDR1 SGHVS, CDR2 FNYEAQ. The CDR3 reads CASSPSGTTRETQYF. The CDR3 nucleotides read TGTGCCAGCAGCCCTAGCGGGACGACCCGGGAGACCCAGTACTTC.

The V and J genes are TRBV20-1 and TRBJ2-5; TRBD1 agrees at 7 bases. Unmatched junction bases numbered 5, after V lost 6 bases and J lost 4 bases. The CDR3 length is 12 residues. Germline V CDR1 and CDR2: DFQATT, SNEGSKA (reference sequence). In DNA form, the CDR3 reads TGCAGTGCGGGCCAGGGGGTAGAGACCCAGTACTTC. It translates to CSAGQGVETQYF.

The rearrangement links TRBV5-1 to TRBJ1-5, with TRBD1 identical over 7 bases. Germline V lookup: CDR1 SGHRS, CDR2 YFSETQ. The CDR3 has 13 residues. J lost 5 bases, V lost 3 bases, and 2 bases had no gene match. CDR3 protein: CASSWGTDQPQHF. In DNA form, the CDR3 reads TGCGCCAGCAGCTGGGGGACAGATCAGCCCCAGCATTTT.

A few counts support this clonotype. The chain combines TRBV4-2 with TRBJ1-1; no reliable D call. This CDR3 contains 16 residues. The ends were cut back, 4 bases at V and 1 base at J, with 16 bases in the middle. In germline, CDR1 is LGHNA, CDR2 YNFKEQ. The CDR3 sequence: CASSPPSGSENTEAFF. The CDR3 coding sequence is TGTGCCAGCAGCCCCCCTAGCGGCAGCGAGAACACTGAAGCTTTCTTT.

The sample holds a few counts of this clonotype. The chain carries TRBV5-1 and TRBJ2-1; TRBD2 matches 13 bases. The CDR3 length is 15 residues. The J segment lost 10 bases and the V segment lost 4 bases, leaving 8 bases of the junction unmatched. Germline V gives CDR1 SGHRS, CDR2 YFSETQ. Written as DNA, the CDR3 is TGCGCCAGCAGCCTTGGACTAGCGGGAGCGCGGGAGCAGTTCTTC. It yields the protein CASSLGLAGAREQFF.

The gene calls are TRBV2 and TRBJ2-1; 11 bases are a match to TRBD2. CDR3 length: 15 residues. The trim removed 4 bases at V and 7 bases at J, leaving 6 bases unmatched. Germline V lookup: CDR1 SNHLY, CDR2 FYNNEI. The chain's CDR3 is CASSGVAGGGNEQFF. DNA of the CDR3: TGTGCCAGCAGTGGGGTAGCGGGAGGGGGTAATGAGCAGTTCTTC.

This chain connects TRBV6-5 to TRBJ1-4, with TRBD1 as a possible D gene (5 bases). The CDR3 is 16 amino acids. V was pared by 0 bases and J by 5 bases, with 13 bases between. Germline CDR1 is MNHEY and CDR2 is SVGAGI. For the CDR3, the DNA is TGTGCCAGCAGTTACTCGTTAGCAGGGATGAATGAAAAACTGTTTTTT. Its translation is CASSYSLAGMNEKLFF.

This clonotype has a count of ten or more. The genes are TRBV5-6 and TRBJ2-3, with 7 bases that match TRBD1. V dropped 4 bases and J dropped 1; count of bases not matched to a gene: 6. This CDR3 comprises 15 residues. The germline gives CDR1 SGHDT, CDR2 YYEEEE. CDR3 nucleotide sequence: TGTGCCAGCAGCCCTACAGGGGCACGCACAGATACGCAGTATTTT. This translates into CASSPTGARTDTQYF.

The genes are TRBV4-2 and TRBJ2-3; the match to TRBD2 covers 9 bases. CDR1 and CDR2 from the germline V gene are LGHNA and YNFKEQ. This CDR3 has 18 amino acids. V lost 4 bases to trimming and J lost 4 bases; unmatched junction nucleotides: 15. CDR3 nucleotide sequence: TGTGCCAGCAGCCCACGCGGCCTTAGCGGGAGCTTCTCAGATACGCAGTATTTT. It codes for CASSPRGLSGSFSDTQYF.

The chain joins TRBV14 to TRBJ2-2; D not resolved. The germline CDR1 and CDR2 sequences are SGHDN and FVKESK. The CDR3 runs to 14 residues. The V and J ends lost 2 bases and 4 bases respectively, with 8 bases between them. Here the CDR3 reads CASSQNRITGELFF. CDR3 nucleotides: TGTGCCAGCAGCCAAAACCGTATCACCGGGGAGCTGTTTTTT. The variable domain in full, completed from reference TRBV14 and TRBJ2-2, reads EAGVTQFPSHSVIEKGQTVTLRCDPISGHDNLYWYRRVMGKEIKFLLHFVKESKQDESGMPNNRFLAERTGGTYSTLKVQPAELEDSGVYFCASSQNRITGELFFGEGSRLTVL.

The chain carries TRBV3-1 and TRBJ2-2; no definite D call. Germline V gene sequence: CDR1 LGHDT, CDR2 YNNKEL (reference sequence). V gave up 0 bases and J gave up 0 bases, with 2 bases separating them. This CDR3 is built from 14 residues. The CDR3 is CASSQDPNTGELFF. CDR3 DNA: TGTGCCAGCAGCCAAGATCCGAACACCGGGGAGCTGTTTTTT.

This clonotype was seen ten or more times. This rearrangement joins TRBV12-3 or TRBV12-4 to TRBJ1-2; 10 positions agree with TRBD1. Trimming at V came to 3 bases and at J to 8 bases, leaving 3 bases not matched to a gene. This CDR3 is built from 13 residues. CDR3 sequence: CASSLGQGKGYTF. CDR3 in DNA: TGTGCCAGCAGTTTGGGACAGGGGAAGGGCTACACCTTC.